Sequencing of this T cell receptor (beta chain) was carried out in a study of glioma-infiltrating T cells. J was trimmed by 9 bases and V by 0 bases; bases with no gene match: 5. CDR1 MGHRA and CDR2 YSYEKL come from the germline V gene. The CDR3 loop spans 15 amino acids. This clonotype has only one observation. TCR alpha and beta CDR3 regions were amplified from RNA using iRepertoire nested multiplex PCR. TCRdb fed the multiplex PCR reads into MiXCR, producing one record per CDR3 protein. Among about 410,000 distinct CDR3 sequences listed, roughly 41% were seen once. The chain is built from TRBV4-1 and TRBJ2-3; 11 positions agree with TRBD2. The source is a human donor with low-grade glioma or glioblastoma, undergoing nonglioma brain surgery, or in good health (not recorded which). Sequenced sample: glioma tissue, nonneoplastic brain tissue, or PBMCs (not recorded which). The CDR3 protein is CASSQDELAGVTQYF. CDR3 nucleotides: TGCGCCAGCAGCCAAGATGAACTAGCGGGAGTCACGCAGTATTTT.